Here is one TCR beta chain with its context. The antigen is not known. Alongside a J-beta primer mix, a sample-barcoded 5' primer served in a second PCR lasting 7 to 11 cycles. Every single cDNA molecule received a tag from a template-switch adaptor with 12 random nucleotides. From the 5' RACE reads, TCRdb called clonotypes with MiXCR, one entry per CDR3 protein. The repertoire has 1.5 million or so distinct CDR3 sequences, about 45% of them found once; the top ten carry about 4.1%. This record belongs to a study of blood T cells in healthy people across ages. Findings and limits, study-wide: The study found TCR beta diversity correlated strongly with naive T cell percentage.

The germline V gene encodes CDR1 MNHEY and CDR2 SVGAGI. This CDR3 is 14 amino acids long. V is TRBV6-5 and J is TRBJ2-1; D remains unclear. The better agreement between TRBJ2-7 and the DNA end casts doubt on the J call. This sequence originates from a woman between 18 and 30 years old in good health. The sample was blood. CDR3 coding DNA: TGTGCCAGCAGTCCTTCCTCTAGGGTCGGGGAGCAGTACTTC. It translates to CASSPSSRVGEQYF.